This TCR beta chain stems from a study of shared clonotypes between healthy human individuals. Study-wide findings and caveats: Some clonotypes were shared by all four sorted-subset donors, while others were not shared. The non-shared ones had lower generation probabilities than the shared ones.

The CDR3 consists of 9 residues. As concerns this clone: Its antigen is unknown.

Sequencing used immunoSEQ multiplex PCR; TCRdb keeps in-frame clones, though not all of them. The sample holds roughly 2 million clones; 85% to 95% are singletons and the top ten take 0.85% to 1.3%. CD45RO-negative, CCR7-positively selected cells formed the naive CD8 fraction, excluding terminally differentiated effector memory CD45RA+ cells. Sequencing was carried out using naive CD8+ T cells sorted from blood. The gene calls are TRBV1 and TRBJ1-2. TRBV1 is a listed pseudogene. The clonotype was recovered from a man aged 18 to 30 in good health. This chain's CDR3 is CTSRYGYTF. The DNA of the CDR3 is TGCACCAGCCGTTACGGCTACACCTTC.